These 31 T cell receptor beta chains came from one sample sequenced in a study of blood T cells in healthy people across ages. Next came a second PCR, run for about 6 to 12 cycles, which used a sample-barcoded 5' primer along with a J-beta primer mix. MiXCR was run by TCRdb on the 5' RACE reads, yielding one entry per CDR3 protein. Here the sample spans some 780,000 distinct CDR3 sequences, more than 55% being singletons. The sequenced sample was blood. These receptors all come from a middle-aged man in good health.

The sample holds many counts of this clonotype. The DNA for the CDR3 is TGTGCCAGCAGCTTGGTGAGGACGGTGCAAGAGACCCAGTACTTC. Amino acid sequence: CASSLVRTVQETQYF. This chain connects TRBV5-5 to TRBJ2-5; D remains unclear. The CDR3 loop spans 15 amino acids. Trimming shortened V by 0 bases and J by 2 bases, and 11 bases separated the two germline ends. Germline V gives CDR1 SGHKS, CDR2 YYEKEE (reference sequence).

The CDR3 DNA sequence: TGCAGTGCTAGAGAACGAGACAGGTATAATCAGCCCCAGCATTTT. Amino acids: CSARERDRYNQPQHF. This rearrangement joins TRBV20-1 to TRBJ1-5; a possible D gene is TRBD1 (6 bases). The V end lost 0 bases, the J end lost 4 bases, and 13 bases lay between the germline ends. This CDR3 has 15 amino acids. CDR1 is DFQATT and CDR2 is SNEGSKA in the germline V gene (reference sequence).

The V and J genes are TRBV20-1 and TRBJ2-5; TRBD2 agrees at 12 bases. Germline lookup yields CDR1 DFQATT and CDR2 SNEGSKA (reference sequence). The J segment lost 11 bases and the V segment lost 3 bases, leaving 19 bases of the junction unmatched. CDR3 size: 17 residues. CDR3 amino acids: CSASGAGLAGLRNEQYF. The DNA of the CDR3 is TGCAGTGCTAGTGGGGCGGGACTAGCGGGCCTAAGGAATGAGCAGTACTTC.

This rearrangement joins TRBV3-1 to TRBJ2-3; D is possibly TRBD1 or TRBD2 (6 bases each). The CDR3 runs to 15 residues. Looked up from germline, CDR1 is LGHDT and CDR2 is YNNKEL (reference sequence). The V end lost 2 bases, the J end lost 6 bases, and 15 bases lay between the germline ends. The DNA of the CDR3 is TGTGCCAGCAGCCAAAATGATCGGGGGCTGGATACGCAGTATTTT. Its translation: CASSQNDRGLDTQYF.

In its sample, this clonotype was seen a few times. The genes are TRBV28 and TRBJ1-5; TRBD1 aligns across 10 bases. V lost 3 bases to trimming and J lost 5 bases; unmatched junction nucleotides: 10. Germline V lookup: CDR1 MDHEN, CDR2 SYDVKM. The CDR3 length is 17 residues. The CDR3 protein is CASSFEGTGASHQPQHF. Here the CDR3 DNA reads TGTGCCAGCAGTTTTGAAGGGACAGGGGCATCTCATCAGCCCCAGCATTTT.

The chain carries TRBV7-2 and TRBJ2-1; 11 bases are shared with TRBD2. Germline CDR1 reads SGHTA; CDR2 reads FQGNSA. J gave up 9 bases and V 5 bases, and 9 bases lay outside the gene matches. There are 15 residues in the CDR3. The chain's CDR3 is CASSPRLAGGLEQFF. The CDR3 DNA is TGTGCCAGCAGCCCGAGGCTAGCGGGGGGCCTTGAGCAGTTCTTC.

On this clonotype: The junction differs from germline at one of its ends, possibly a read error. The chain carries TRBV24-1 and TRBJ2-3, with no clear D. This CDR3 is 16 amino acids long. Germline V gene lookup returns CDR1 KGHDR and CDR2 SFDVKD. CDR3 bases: TGTGCCACCAGTGACCCCATGGCCCCTGCATCAGGTACGCGGTATTTT. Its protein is CATSDPMAPASGTRYF.

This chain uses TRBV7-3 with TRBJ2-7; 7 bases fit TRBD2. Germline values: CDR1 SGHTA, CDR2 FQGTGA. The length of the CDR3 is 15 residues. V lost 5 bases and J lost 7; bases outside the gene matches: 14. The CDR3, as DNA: TGTGCCAGCAGCCCGGCGGGAGACTACAACAATGAGCAGTACTTC. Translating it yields CASSPAGDYNNEQYF.

The DNA for the CDR3 is TGCGCCAGCAGCTTACGGGGGCTATTGCCCTACTACCAAGAGACCCAGTACTTC. Translation gives CASSLRGLLPYYQETQYF. This chain joins TRBV5-1 and TRBJ2-5; D could derive from TRBD1 or TRBD2 (6 bases each). Trimming pared 2 bases from V and 0 bases from J, leaving 20 bases between. The germline V gene encodes CDR1 SGHRS and CDR2 YFSETQ. The length of the CDR3 is 18 residues. Supplemented by reference TRBV5-1 and TRBJ2-5, the full variable domain reads KAGVTQTPRYLIKTRGQQVTLSCSPISGHRSVSWYQQTPGQGLQFLFEYFSETQRNKGNFPGRFSGRQFSNSRSEMNVSTLELGDSALYLCASSLRGLLPYYQETQYFGPGTRLLVL.

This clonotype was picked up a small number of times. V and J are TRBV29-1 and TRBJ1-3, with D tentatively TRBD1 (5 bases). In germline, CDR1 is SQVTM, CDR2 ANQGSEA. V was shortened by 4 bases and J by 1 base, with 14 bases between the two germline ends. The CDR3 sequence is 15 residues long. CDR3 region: CSVVGAEGSGNTIYF. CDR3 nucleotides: TGCAGCGTTGTAGGGGCCGAAGGGTCTGGAAACACCATATATTTT.

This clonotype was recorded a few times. CDR3 amino acids: CASSQTRGAGGYTF. CDR3 coding DNA: TGTGCCAGCAGTCAAACTCGGGGGGCGGGTGGCTACACCTTC. The chain couples TRBV12-3 or TRBV12-4 to TRBJ1-2; D may be TRBD1 (6 bases). This CDR3 contains 14 residues. V shed 5 bases and J shed 7 bases, with 17 bases lying between them.

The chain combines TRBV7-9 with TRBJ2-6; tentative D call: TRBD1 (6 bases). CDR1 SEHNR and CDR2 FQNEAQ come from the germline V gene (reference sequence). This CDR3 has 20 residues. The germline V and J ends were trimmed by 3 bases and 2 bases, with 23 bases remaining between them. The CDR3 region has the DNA TGTGCCAGCAGCTTTAGGTCTGGACAGTCCTCGAGCCCTGGGGCCAACGTCCTGACTTTC. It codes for CASSFRSGQSSSPGANVLTF.

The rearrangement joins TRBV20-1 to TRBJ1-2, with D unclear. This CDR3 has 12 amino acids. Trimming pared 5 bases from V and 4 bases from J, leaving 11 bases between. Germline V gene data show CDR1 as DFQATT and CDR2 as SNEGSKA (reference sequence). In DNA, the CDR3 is TGCAGTGCTTTATACTTCGGCTATGGCTACACCTTC. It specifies CSALYFGYGYTF.

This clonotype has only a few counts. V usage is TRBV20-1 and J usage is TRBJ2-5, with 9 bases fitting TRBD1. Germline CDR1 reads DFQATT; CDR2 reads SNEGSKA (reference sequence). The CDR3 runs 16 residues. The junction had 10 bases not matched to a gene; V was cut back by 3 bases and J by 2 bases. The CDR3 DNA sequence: TGCAGTGCTAGGGGTGGGACAGGGCTGGGACAAGAGACCCAGTACTTC. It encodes CSARGGTGLGQETQYF.

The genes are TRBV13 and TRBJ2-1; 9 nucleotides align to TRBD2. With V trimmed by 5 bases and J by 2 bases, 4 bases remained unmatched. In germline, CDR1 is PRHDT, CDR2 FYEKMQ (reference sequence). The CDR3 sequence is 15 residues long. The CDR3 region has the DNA TGTGCCAGCAGCCCCCGGACTAGCGCCTACAATGAGCAGTTCTTC. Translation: CASSPRTSAYNEQFF.

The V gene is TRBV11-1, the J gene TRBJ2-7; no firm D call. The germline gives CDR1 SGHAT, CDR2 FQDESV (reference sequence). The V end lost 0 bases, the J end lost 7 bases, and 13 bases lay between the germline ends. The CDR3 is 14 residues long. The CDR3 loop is CASSLAYGSGEQYF. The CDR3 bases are TGTGCCAGCAGCTTAGCTTACGGCTCCGGTGAGCAGTACTTC.

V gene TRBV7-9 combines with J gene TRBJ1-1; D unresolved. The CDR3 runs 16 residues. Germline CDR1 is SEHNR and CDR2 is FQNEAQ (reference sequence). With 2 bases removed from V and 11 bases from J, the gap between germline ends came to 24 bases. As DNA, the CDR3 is TGTGCCAGCAGCTTATTCGGAGGTATGGGGTCCAGGAGGGCTTTCTTT. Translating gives CASSLFGGMGSRRAFF.

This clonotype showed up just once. The CDR3 DNA sequence: TGCAGTGCTAGAGATGGAGGCCCCTCTGGGGCCAACGTCCTGACTTTC. This translates into CSARDGGPSGANVLTF. The V gene is TRBV20-1, the J gene TRBJ2-6; the D gene is possibly TRBD2 (5 bases). Looked up from germline, CDR1 is DFQATT and CDR2 is SNEGSKA (reference sequence). This CDR3 has 16 amino acids. Trimming shortened V by 0 bases and J by 0 bases, and 9 bases separated the two germline ends.

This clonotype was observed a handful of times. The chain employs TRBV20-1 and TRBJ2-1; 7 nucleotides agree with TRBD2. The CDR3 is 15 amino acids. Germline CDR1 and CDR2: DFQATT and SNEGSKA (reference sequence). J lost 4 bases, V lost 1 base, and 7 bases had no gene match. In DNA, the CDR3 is TGCAGTGCTAGAGTGCGGGAGTTCGCATACAATGAGCAGTTCTTC. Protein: CSARVREFAYNEQFF.

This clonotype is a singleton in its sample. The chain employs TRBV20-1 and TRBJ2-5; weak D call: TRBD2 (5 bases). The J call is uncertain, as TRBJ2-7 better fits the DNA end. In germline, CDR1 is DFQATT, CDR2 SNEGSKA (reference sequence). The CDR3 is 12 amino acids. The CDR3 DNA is TGCAGTGGCCTGGCGGGCCCCTACGAGCAGTACTTC. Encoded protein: CSGLAGPYEQYF.

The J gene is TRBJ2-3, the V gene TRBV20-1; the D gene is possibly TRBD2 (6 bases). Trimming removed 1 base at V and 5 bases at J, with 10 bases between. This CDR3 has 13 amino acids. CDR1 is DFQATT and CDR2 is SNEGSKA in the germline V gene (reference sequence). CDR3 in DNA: TGCAGTGCTAGAGGAAGACTAGGAGATACGCAGTATTTT. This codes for CSARGRLGDTQYF.

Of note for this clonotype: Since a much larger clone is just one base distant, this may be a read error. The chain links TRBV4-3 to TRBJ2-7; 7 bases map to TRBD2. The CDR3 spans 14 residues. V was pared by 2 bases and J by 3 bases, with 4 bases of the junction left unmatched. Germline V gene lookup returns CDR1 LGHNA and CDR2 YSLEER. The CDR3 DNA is TGCGCCAGCAGCCAAAGCGGGGAAGACTACGAGCAGTACTTC. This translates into CASSQSGEDYEQYF.

The CDR3 DNA sequence: TGTGCCAGCAGCCCCAGGGACAGGGGGATGGCATTTCCCTCACCCCTCCACTTT. Translating gives CASSPRDRGMAFPSPLHF. The chain is built from TRBV9 and TRBJ1-6; TRBD1 matches 11 bases. The CDR3 totals 18 residues. From germline, CDR1 is SGDLS and CDR2 YYNGEE. The V and J ends lost 4 bases and 10 bases, in that order; junction bases with no gene match: 16.

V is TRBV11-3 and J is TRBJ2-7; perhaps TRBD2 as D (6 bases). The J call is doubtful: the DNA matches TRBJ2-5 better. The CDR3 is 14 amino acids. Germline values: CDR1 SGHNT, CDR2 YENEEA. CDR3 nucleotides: TGTGCCAGCAGCTGGGGGGACTTCGGAGAGACCCAGTACTTC. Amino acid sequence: CASSWGDFGETQYF.

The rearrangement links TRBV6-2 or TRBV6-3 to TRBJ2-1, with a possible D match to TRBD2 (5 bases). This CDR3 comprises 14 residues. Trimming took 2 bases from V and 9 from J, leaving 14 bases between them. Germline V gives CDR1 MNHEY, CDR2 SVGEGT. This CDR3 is CASSYGTSSAEQFF. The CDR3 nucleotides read TGTGCCAGCAGTTACGGTACGAGTAGCGCTGAGCAGTTCTTC.

The CDR3 bases are TGTGCCATCAGTGATGGGTTAGCGGGCGCCCTAAATGAGCAGTTCTTC. Its translation is CAISDGLAGALNEQFF. The chain recombines TRBV10-3 with TRBJ2-1; TRBD2 matches at 7 bases. V gave up 3 bases and J gave up 7 bases; unmatched junction bases: 12. Germline V gene data show CDR1 as ENHRY and CDR2 as SYGVKD. The CDR3 consists of 16 residues.

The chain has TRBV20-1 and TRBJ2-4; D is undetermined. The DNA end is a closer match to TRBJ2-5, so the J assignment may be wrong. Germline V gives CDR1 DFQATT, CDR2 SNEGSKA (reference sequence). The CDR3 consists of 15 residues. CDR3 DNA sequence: TGCAGTGCTAGAGCGACTTCGGGTGCGCGAGAGACCCAGTACTTC. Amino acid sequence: CSARATSGARETQYF.

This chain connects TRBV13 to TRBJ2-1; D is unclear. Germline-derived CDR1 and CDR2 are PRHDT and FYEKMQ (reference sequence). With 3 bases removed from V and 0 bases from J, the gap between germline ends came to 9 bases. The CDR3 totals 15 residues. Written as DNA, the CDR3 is TGTGCCAGCAGCTTCAGCCTCTTCTCCTACAATGAGCAGTTCTTC. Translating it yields CASSFSLFSYNEQFF.

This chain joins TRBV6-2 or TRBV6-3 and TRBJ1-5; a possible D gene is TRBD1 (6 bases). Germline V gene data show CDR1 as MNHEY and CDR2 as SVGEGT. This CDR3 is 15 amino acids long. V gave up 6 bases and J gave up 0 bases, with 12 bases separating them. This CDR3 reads CASSWTANSNQPQHF. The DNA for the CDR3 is TGTGCCAGCAGCTGGACAGCGAATAGCAATCAGCCCCAGCATTTT.

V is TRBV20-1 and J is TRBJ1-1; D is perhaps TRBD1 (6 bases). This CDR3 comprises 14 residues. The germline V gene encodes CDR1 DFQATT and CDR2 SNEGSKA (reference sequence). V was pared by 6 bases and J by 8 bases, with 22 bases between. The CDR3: CSATTGSIAGEAFF. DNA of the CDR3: TGCAGTGCCACTACAGGGTCAATAGCGGGAGAAGCTTTCTTT.

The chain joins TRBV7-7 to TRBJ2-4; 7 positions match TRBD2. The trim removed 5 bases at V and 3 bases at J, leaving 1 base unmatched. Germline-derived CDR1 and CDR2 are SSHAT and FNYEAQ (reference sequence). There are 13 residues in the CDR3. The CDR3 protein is CASSRDYKNIQYF. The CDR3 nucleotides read TGTGCCAGCAGCCGGGACTACAAAAACATTCAGTACTTC.